This TCR beta chain is drawn from a study of graft-versus-host responses after intestinal transplantation. Overall study context: Recipients underwent multivisceral, liver-intestinal, or isolated intestinal transplants. Anti-thymocyte globulin induction was given to all recipients, followed by tacrolimus and steroids for 3 to 4 years.

General study points: Recipient marrow showed GvH clones, some seen first in ileum or blood. Allografts of patients with graft-donor T cell macrochimerism showed high graft-versus-host to host-versus-graft clone ratios.

With respect to this clone: The antigen is unknown.

TCRdb's table, derived via immunoSEQ multiplex PCR, lists solely in-frame clones and lacks some. This table has over 35,000 clones, around 90% appearing once. The J segment lost 1 base and the V segment lost 3 bases, leaving 1 base of the junction unmatched. Germline V gene lookup returns CDR1 KGHSH and CDR2 LQKENI. CDR3 length: 14 amino acids. This sequence was found in a human patient who received an intestinal transplant, so some T cells may come from the graft donor. Material: PBMCs, obtained around 330 days after intestinal transplant. V gene TRBV18 combines with J gene TRBJ2-7, with 9 bases that match TRBD2. CDR3 region: CASSPSGSSYEQYF. The CDR3 DNA reads as TGTGCCAGCTCACCTAGCGGGAGTTCCTACGAGCAGTACTTC.